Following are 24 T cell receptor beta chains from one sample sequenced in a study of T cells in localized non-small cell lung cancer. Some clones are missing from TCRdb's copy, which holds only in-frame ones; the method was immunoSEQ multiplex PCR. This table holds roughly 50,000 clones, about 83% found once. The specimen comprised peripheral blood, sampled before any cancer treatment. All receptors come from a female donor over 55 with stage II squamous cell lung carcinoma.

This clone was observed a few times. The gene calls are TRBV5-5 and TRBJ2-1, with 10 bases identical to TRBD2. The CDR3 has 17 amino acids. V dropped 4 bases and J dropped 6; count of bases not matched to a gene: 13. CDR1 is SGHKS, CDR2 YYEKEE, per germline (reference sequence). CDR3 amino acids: CASSPRQGASGGNEQFF. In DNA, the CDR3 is TGTGCCAGCAGCCCCCGACAGGGCGCTAGCGGGGGCAATGAGCAGTTCTTC.

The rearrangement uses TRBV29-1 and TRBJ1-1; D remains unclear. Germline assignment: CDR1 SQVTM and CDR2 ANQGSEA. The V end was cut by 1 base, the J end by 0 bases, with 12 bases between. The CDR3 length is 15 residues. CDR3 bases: TGCAGCGTTGAAGTCAGTCCAGGCCTGAACACTGAAGCTTTCTTT. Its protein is CSVEVSPGLNTEAFF.

The CDR3 nucleotides are TGTGCCAGCAGCTCAGGGGTGTACTCCTACGAGCAGTACTTC. Translating gives CASSSGVYSYEQYF. V is TRBV7-2 and J is TRBJ2-7, with D perhaps matching TRBD1 (6 bases). The CDR3 is 14 amino acids. Looked up from germline, CDR1 is SGHTA and CDR2 is FQGNSA. With 4 bases removed from V and 0 bases from J, the gap between germline ends came to 10 bases.

CDR3 loop: CASSILGTAYGYTF. Written as DNA, the CDR3 is TGTGCCAGTAGTATATTGGGCACGGCCTATGGCTACACCTTC. The chain is built from TRBV19 and TRBJ1-2; D gene unclear. The V and J ends lost 2 bases and 4 bases respectively, with 11 bases between them. The germline V gene has CDR1 LNHDA and CDR2 SQIVND (reference sequence). The CDR3 is made up of 14 amino acids.

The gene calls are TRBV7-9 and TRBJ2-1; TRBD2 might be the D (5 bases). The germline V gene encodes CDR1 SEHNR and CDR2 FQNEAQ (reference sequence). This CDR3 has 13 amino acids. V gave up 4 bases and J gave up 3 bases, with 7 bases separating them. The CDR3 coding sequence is TGTGCCAGCAGCTCCCGGGACTACAATGAGCAGTTCTTC. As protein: CASSSRDYNEQFF.

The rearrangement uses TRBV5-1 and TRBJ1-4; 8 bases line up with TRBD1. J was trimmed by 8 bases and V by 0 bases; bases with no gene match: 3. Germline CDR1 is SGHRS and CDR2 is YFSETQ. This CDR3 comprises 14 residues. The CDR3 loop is CASSLGQGTEKLFF. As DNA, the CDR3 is TGCGCCAGCAGCTTGGGACAGGGGACGGAAAAACTGTTTTTT.

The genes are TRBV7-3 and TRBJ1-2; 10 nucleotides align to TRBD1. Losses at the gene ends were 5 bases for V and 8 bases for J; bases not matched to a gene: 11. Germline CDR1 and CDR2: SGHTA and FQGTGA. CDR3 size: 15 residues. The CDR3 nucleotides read TGTGCCAGCAGCCGCCAAGGGGGACAGGGGTCCGGCTACACCTTC. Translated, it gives CASSRQGGQGSGYTF.

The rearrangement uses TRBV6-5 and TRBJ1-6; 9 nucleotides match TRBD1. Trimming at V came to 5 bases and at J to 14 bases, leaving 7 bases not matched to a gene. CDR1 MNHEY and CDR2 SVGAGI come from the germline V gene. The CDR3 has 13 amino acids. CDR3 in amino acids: CASSPGTGLSLHF. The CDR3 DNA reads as TGTGCCAGCAGTCCCGGGACAGGGCTATCCCTCCACTTT.

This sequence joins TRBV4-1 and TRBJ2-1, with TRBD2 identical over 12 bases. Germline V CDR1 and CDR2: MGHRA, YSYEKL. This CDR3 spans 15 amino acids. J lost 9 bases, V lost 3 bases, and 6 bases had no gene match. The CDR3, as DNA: TGCGCCAGCAGCCACCCACTAGCGGGGGGCAGTGAGCAGTTCTTC. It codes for CASSHPLAGGSEQFF.

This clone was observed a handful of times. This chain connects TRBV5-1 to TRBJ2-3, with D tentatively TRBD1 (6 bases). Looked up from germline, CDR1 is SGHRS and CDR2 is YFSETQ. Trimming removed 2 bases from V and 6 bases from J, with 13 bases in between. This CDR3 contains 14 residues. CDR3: CASSLQGSQDTQYF. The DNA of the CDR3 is TGCGCCAGCAGCTTACAGGGCTCGCAGGATACGCAGTATTTT.

The CDR3 nucleotides read TGTGCCAGCAGCTTACTAGGACGGTTGGGTGAGCAGTTCTTC. Its protein is CASSLLGRLGEQFF. V gene TRBV11-2 combines with J gene TRBJ2-1, with D unresolved. CDR1 and CDR2 from the germline V gene are SGHAT and FQNNGV. Trimming removed 2 bases at V and 9 bases at J, with 14 bases between. The CDR3 length is 14 residues.

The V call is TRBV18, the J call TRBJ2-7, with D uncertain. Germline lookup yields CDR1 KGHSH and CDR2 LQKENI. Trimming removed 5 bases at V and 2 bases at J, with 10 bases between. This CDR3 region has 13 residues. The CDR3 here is CASSEGRTYEQYF. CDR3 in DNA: TGTGCCAGCTCAGAAGGAAGAACCTACGAGCAGTACTTC.

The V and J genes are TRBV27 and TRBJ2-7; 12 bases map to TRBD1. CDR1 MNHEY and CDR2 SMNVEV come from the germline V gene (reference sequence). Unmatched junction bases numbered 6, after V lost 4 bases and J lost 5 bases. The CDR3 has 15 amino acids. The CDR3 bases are TGTGCCAGCAGTTCGGGACAGGGGGCGTCGGACGAGCAGTACTTC. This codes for CASSSGQGASDEQYF.

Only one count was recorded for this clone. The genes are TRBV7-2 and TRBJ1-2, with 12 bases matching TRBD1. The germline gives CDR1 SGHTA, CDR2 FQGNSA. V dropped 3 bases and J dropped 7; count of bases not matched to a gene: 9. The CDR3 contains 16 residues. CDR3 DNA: TGTGCCAGCAGCTTCTTCGGGACAGGGGGCATAGGTGGCTACACCTTC. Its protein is CASSFFGTGGIGGYTF.

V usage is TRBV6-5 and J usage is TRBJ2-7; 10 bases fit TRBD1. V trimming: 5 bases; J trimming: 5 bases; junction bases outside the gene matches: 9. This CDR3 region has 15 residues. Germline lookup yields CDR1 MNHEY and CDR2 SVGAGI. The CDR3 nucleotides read TGTGCCAGCAGTGCTCCGGGACAGGGGATCCACGAGCAGTACTTC. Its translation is CASSAPGQGIHEQYF.

The CDR3 region has the DNA TGCGCCAGTCACCCGGGGAGTACCTACGAGCAGTACTTC. Amino acid sequence: CASHPGSTYEQYF. V usage is TRBV5-1 and J usage is TRBJ2-7; TRBD2 might be the D (5 bases). The germline V gene has CDR1 SGHRS and CDR2 YFSETQ. This CDR3 is 13 amino acids long. V was pared by 8 bases and J by 2 bases, with 14 bases between.

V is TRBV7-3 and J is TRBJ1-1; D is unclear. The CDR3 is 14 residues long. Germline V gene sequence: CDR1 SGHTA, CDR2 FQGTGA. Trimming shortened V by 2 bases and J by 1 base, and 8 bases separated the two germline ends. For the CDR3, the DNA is TGTGCCAGCAGCTTAGGATCGGGGAACACTGAAGCTTTCTTT. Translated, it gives CASSLGSGNTEAFF.

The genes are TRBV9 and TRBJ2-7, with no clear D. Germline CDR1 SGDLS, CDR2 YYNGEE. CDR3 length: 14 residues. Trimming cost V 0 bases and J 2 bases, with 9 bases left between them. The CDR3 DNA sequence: TGTGCCAGCAGCGTAGCTGACGCCGCCTACGAGCAGTACTTC. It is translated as CASSVADAAYEQYF.

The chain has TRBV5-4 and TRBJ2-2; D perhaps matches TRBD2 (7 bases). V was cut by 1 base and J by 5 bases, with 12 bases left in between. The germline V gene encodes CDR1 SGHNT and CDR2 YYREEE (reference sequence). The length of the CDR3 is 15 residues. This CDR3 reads CASSLPGRGTGELFF. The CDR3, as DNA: TGTGCCAGCAGCTTGCCGGGGAGGGGGACCGGGGAGCTGTTTTTT.

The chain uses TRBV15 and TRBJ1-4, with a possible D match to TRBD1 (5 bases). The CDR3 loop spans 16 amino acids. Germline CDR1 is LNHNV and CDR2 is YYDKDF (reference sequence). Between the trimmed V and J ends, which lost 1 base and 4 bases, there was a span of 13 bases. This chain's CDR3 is CATSRGSGEGNEKLFF. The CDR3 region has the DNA TGTGCCACCAGCAGAGGGTCGGGGGAAGGTAATGAAAAACTGTTTTTT.

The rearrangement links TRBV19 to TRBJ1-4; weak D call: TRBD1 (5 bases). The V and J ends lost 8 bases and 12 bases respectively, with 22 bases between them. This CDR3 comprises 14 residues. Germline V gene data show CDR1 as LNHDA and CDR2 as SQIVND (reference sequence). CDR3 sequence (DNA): TGTGCCAGTTTCAGCGGGGGTGTCGGCTACGAACTGTTTTTT. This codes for CASFSGGVGYELFF.

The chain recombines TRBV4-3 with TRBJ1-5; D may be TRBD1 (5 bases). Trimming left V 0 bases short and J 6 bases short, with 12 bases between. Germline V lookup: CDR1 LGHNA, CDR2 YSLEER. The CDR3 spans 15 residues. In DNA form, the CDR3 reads TGCGCCAGCAGCCAAGAGGGGGATAGGAGTCAGCCCCAGCATTTT. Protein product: CASSQEGDRSQPQHF.

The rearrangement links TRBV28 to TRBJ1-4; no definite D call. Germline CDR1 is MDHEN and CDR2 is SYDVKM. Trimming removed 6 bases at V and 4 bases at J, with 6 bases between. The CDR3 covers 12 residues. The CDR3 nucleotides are TGTGCCAGCAGATCTAGTAATGAAAAACTGTTTTTT. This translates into CASRSSNEKLFF.

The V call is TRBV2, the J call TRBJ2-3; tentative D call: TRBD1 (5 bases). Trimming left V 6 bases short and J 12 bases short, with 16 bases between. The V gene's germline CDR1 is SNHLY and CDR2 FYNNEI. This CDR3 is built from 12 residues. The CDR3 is CASSIDSLSQYF. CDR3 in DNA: TGTGCCAGCAGCATTGACAGCCTGTCCCAGTATTTT.